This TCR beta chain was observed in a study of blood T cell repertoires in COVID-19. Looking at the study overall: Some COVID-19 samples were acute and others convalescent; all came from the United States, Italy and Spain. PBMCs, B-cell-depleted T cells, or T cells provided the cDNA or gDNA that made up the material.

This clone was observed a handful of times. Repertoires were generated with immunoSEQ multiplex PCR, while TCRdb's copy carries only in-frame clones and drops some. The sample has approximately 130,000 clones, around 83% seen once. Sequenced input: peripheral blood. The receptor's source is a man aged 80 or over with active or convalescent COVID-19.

The CDR3 sequence is CASSSRNYGYTF. CDR3 sequence (DNA): TGTGCCAGCAGTTCCAGGAACTATGGCTACACCTTC. The gene calls are TRBV12-3 or TRBV12-4 and TRBJ1-2; unclear D gene. V was cut by 4 bases and J by 2 bases, with 5 bases left in between. The CDR3 covers 12 residues.